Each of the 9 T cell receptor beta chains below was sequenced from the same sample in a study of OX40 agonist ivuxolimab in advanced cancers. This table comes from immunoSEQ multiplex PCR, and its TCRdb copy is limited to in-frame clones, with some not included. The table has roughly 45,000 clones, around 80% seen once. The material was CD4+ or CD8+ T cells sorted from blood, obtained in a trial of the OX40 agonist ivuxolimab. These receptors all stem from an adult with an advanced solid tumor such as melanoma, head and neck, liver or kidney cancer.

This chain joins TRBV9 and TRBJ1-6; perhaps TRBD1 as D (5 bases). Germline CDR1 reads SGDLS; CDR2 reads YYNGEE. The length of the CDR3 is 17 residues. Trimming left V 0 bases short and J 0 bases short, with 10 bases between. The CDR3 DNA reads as TGTGCCAGCAGCGTAGCGGGGCAAAGCTCCTATAATTCACCCCTCCACTTT. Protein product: CASSVAGQSSYNSPLHF.

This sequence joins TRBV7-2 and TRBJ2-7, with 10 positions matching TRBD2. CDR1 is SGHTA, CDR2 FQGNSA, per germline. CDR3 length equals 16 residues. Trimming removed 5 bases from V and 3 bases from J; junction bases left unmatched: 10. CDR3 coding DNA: TGTGCCAGCAGCCGAACTTCCCCTAGCGGGAGCTACGAGCAGTACTTC. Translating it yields CASSRTSPSGSYEQYF.

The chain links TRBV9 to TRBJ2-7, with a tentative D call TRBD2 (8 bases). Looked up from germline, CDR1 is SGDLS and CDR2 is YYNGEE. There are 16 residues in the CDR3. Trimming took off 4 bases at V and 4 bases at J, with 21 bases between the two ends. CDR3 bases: TGTGCCAGCAGCAAAGGGGCGGGGGGACAGACTTACGAGCAGTACTTC. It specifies CASSKGAGGQTYEQYF.

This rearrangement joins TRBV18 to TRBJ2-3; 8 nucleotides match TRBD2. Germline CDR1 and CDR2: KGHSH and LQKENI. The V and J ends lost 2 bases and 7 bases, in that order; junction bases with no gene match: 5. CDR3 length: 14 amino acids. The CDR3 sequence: CASSPSPGGNTQYF. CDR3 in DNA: TGTGCCAGCTCACCAAGTCCGGGGGGGAATACGCAGTATTTT.

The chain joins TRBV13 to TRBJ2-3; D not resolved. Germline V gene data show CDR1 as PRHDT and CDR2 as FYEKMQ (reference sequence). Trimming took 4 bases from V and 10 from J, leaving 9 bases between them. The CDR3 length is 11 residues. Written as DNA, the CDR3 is TGTGCCAGCAGCTCCCGGCAGGCGCAGTATTTT. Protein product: CASSSRQAQYF.

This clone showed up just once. CDR3: CASSEAGGANEKLFF. CDR3 bases: TGTGCCAGCAGTGAAGCAGGGGGAGCTAATGAAAAACTGTTTTTT. The chain has TRBV6-1 and TRBJ1-4; D possibly corresponds to TRBD1 (6 bases). The CDR3 has 15 amino acids. The germline V and J ends were trimmed by 0 bases and 3 bases, with 8 bases remaining between them. Germline loops: CDR1 MNHNS, CDR2 SASEGT.

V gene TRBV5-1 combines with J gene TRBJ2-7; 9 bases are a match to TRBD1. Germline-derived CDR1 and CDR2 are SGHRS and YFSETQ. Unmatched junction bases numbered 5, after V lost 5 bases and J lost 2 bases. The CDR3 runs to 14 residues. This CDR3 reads CASSTDRGPYEQYF. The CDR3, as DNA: TGCGCCAGCAGTACGGACAGGGGCCCCTACGAGCAGTACTTC.

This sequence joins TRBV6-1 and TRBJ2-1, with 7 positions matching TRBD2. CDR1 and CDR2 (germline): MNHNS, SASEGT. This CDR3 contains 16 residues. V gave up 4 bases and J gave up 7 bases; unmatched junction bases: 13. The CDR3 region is CASSVEGGLGRNEQFF. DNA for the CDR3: TGTGCCAGCAGTGTCGAGGGAGGGCTAGGAAGGAATGAGCAGTTCTTC.

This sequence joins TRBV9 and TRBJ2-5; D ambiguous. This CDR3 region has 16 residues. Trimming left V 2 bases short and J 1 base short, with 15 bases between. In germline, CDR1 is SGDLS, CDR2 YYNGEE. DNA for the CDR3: TGTGCCAGCAGCGTCGCCCCCCGCAGCACCCAAGAGACCCAGTACTTC. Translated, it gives CASSVAPRSTQETQYF.